The rows below give T cell receptor beta chains drawn from one sample of a study of HIV-infected children after antiretroviral therapy interruption. TCRdb analysed the 3' RACE reads with MiXCR anew, one entry per CDR3 protein. The repertoire has around 16,000 distinct CDR3 sequences, roughly 3.4% of them found once; the top ten carry about 4.8%. This sample comprised CD45RA+ CD4+ T cells from PBMCs, obtained from a donor given antiretroviral therapy, either interrupted or continuous. The receptors originated from a child between 2 and 17 years old with HIV. Both conserved end residues are part of each CDR3. The D gene is left open where the match is weak. Clone size is shown for a subset of rows, as once, few, many or a class of expanded clone.

j_call,v_call,d_call,clone_size,cdr3_aa,cdr3_nt
TRBJ2-7,TRBV20-1,NA,many,CSARLPGLFRYEQYF,TGCAGTGCTAGACTACCGGGACTTTTTCGTTACGAGCAGTACTTC
TRBJ2-1,TRBV7-3,TRBD2,medium-sized,CASSLRTSGTFSSYNEQFF,TGTGCCAGCAGCCTGCGGACTAGCGGGACTTTTAGCTCCTACAATGAGCAGTTCTTC
TRBJ2-3,TRBV5-1,NA,many,CASSRSTDTQYF,TGCGCCAGCAGCCGATCCACAGATACGCAGTATTTT
TRBJ1-2,TRBV20-1,TRBD1,many,CSAYGAGGDLSIYGYTF,TGCAGTGCCTATGGGGCAGGGGGCGACCTATCCATCTATGGCTACACCTTC
TRBJ2-5,TRBV12-3/TRBV12-4,TRBD1,many,CASRTTGGQETQYF,TGTGCCAGCAGGACGACAGGGGGTCAAGAGACCCAGTACTTC
TRBJ1-1,TRBV11-2,TRBD1,many,CASRRGRTGMNTEAFF,TGTGCCAGCAGGCGGGGGAGGACAGGGATGAACACTGAAGCTTTCTTT
TRBJ2-3,TRBV7-3,NA,many,CASSFITGDTQYF,TGTGCCAGCAGCTTCATAACGGGAGATACGCAGTATTTT
TRBJ2-3,TRBV19,NA,many,CASSANTVITDTQYF,TGTGCCAGTAGTGCCAACACAGTTATCACAGATACGCAGTATTTT
TRBJ2-7,TRBV7-8,TRBD2,many,CASKVAGGREQYF,TGTGCCAGCAAAGTAGCGGGAGGGCGCGAGCAGTACTTC
TRBJ1-1,TRBV12-3/TRBV12-4,TRBD1,many,CASRLGTANTEAFF,TGTGCCAGCAGGCTCGGGACAGCGAACACTGAAGCTTTCTTT
TRBJ1-4,TRBV28,NA,many,CASSLQRSTNEKLFF,TGTGCCAGCAGTTTACAGAGGTCGACTAATGAAAAACTGTTTTTT
TRBJ1-5,TRBV12-3/TRBV12-4,NA,many,CASSRLSRTGYQHF,TGTGCCAGCAGTCGCCTCAGTCGAACAGGCTACCAGCATTTT
TRBJ1-6,TRBV6-1,NA,many,CASSELDRRNSPLHF,TGTGCCAGCAGCGAGCTGGACCGGAGGAATTCACCCCTCCACTTT
TRBJ2-5,TRBV5-1,TRBD1,many,CASSRSTGLGETQYF,TGCGCCAGCAGCAGGTCGACAGGGCTGGGAGAGACCCAGTACTTC
TRBJ2-5,TRBV5-1,TRBD1,many,CASSTTGAGETQYF,TGCGCCAGCAGCACAACAGGGGCGGGAGAGACCCAGTACTTC
TRBJ2-1,TRBV28,NA,many,CASSLFYNEQFF,TGTGCCAGCAGTTTATTCTACAATGAGCAGTTCTTC
TRBJ2-7,TRBV9,TRBD1,many,CASSPDGTGDYEQYF,TGTGCCAGCAGCCCCGACGGGACAGGGGACTACGAGCAGTACTTC
TRBJ1-1,TRBV6-2/TRBV6-3,NA,many,CASSPLRAANTEAFF,TGTGCCAGCAGTCCCCTGAGGGCGGCGAACACTGAAGCTTTCTTT
TRBJ2-7,TRBV6-1,NA,many,CASSEEGHEQYF,TGTGCCAGCAGTGAAGAAGGCCACGAGCAGTACTTC
TRBJ2-1,TRBV9,NA,many,CASSVQDNEQFF,TGTGCCAGCAGCGTGCAAGACAATGAGCAGTTCTTC
TRBJ1-6,TRBV27,NA,medium-sized,CASSPFVGQINSPLHF,TGTGCCAGCAGTCCCTTCGTCGGCCAGATAAATTCACCCCTCCACTTT
TRBJ2-7,TRBV30,NA,medium-sized,CAWKGTGGAHEQYF,TGTGCCTGGAAAGGGACTGGGGGGGCGCACGAACAGTACTTC
TRBJ1-1,TRBV6-4,TRBD1,large,CASSHRGPSEAFF,TGTGCCAGCAGTCACAGGGGGCCCTCTGAAGCTTTCTTT
TRBJ2-2,TRBV10-3,NA,many,CAISESGLLAKNTGELFF,TGTGCCATCAGTGAGTCGGGGTTGCTAGCCAAAAACACCGGGGAGCTGTTTTTT
TRBJ2-3,TRBV25-1,NA,many,CASSAGLITDTQYF,TGTGCTAGCAGTGCGGGACTCATCACAGATACGCAGTATTTT
TRBJ1-1,TRBV18,NA,many,CASSPPRWQMNTEAFF,TGTGCCAGCTCACCACCGAGGTGGCAGATGAACACTGAAGCTTTCTTT
TRBJ2-1,TRBV7-4,TRBD1,NA,CASSMDRANYNEQFF,TGTGCCAGCAGCATGGACAGGGCAAACTACAATGAGCAGTTCTTC
TRBJ2-3,TRBV6-6,NA,many,CASSPGGTQYF,TGTGCCAGCAGCCCCGGGGGCACGCAGTATTTT
TRBJ1-1,TRBV29-1,NA,many,CSVSLNTEAFF,TGCAGCGTTTCGTTGAACACTGAAGCTTTCTTT
TRBJ2-1,TRBV7-8,NA,medium-sized,CASSFSDTSYEQFF,TGTGCCAGCAGCTTCTCAGACACCTCGTATGAGCAGTTCTTC